This entry describes one TCR beta chain. Its target antigen remains unknown. A read error may produce the germline difference seen at one junction end. Sequencing ends 3 residues short of the CDR3 end; the germline J gene provides the rest. This entry belongs to a study of TET2 disruption in CD19-targeted CAR T cells (dated by TCRdb to 2017 to 2018). About the full investigation: Sample numbers were set by the original clinical trial design and sample availability, with no additional inclusion criteria. Broad study findings and their caveats: The conclusions drawn about the patient's CAR T cells were based on extensive analysis of just one subject.

Deep sequencing of the TCR beta chain was done using the immunoSEQ assay. The authors processed their data as follows. Only productive TCR beta rearrangements were used to compute clonotype frequencies. This is the immuneACCESS table as TCRdb keeps it, with only in-frame sequences that have V and J called. A part of the clones is gone; compared with another copy, unresolved V genes explain less than half, and the rest is unexplained. V and J calls and clone size are copied from that table; D and trimming were computed from the DNA. The sample table includes about 30,000 clones. The ten largest clones represent approximately 2% of the sample. The treatment or condition tag for this specimen amounts to: autologous CTL019 cells: CD19 CAR with 4-1BB and CD3 zeta domains. The CD19 CAR incorporated TCR zeta and 4-1BB costimulatory signaling domains. T cells for CTL019 manufacturing were collected from peripheral blood by means of leukapheresis. The DNeasy Blood and Tissue Kit was used to extract genomic DNA from pre-infusion T cells, peripheral blood, or sorted post-infusion T cells.

The germline V gene sets CDR1 to SGHTA and CDR2 to FQGTGA. The CDR3 has 15 amino acids, counting the end cysteine and phenylalanine. Shown are 36 bases from within the CDR3, in frame from base 1. Here the chain combines TRBV7-3 and TRBJ2-2; TRBD1 is a possible D gene, resting on 6 matching bases. The sequences come from CD8- CAR+ T cells sorted from cultured blood T cells, collected for CD19 CAR T cell therapy. Sample cell subset or site, as interpreted from the label and publication: CD8-negative CAR-positive T cells from the infusion product. This sequence originates from a man in his 70s with chronic lymphocytic leukemia. The sequenced part of the CDR3 DNA is TGTTCCAGCAGCTTAGAAGGGACACCTAATTCGCCG. Its protein reads: CSSSLEGTPNSP. The CDR3 in its entirety is CSSSLEGTPNSPLFF.